This entry describes one T cell receptor (beta chain). This specimen comes from a study of blood T cell repertoires in COVID-19. Study at large: Sites across the United States, Italy and Spain contributed samples from acute and convalescent COVID-19. PBMCs, B-cell-depleted T cells, or T cells provided the cDNA or gDNA that made up the material.

Contact with a PCR-confirmed or clinician-diagnosed COVID-19 case occurred within 2 weeks of entry. CDR1 and CDR2 from the germline V gene are MNHEY and SMNVEV (reference sequence). CDR3 length: 15 amino acids. V was pared by 5 bases and J by 5 bases, with 5 bases of the junction left unmatched. Authors' processing steps: The assay estimated nucleated cells by amplifying reference gene primers. TCRdb keeps only in-frame clones here, not all; method: immunoSEQ multiplex PCR. D and trimming come from the DNA, and the V and J calls and clone size come from that table. Altogether 200,000 or so clones are present, about 87% being singletons, with the ten largest covering 3% to 4%.

The TCR comes from a young woman who had been exposed to COVID-19. The sequencing sample was made of PBMCs or T cells enriched from blood (not recorded which). The chain carries TRBV27 and TRBJ1-5; 11 bases are a match to TRBD1. CDR3 protein: CASSPGTGGHQPQHF. Written as DNA, the CDR3 is TGTGCCAGCAGTCCCGGGACAGGGGGACATCAGCCCCAGCATTTT.